The 5 T cell receptor beta chains below were found in one sample sequenced in a study of T cell responses to AZD1222 COVID-19 vaccine. Produced via immunoSEQ multiplex PCR; TCRdb's table is partial and in-frame only. The repertoire holds about 150,000 clones, with about 87% as singletons. Specimen: peripheral blood, collected on day 0 of AZD1222 vaccination. These receptors originate from an adult in good health.

This clone was seen repeatedly, ten times or more. The rearrangement links TRBV7-9 to TRBJ2-7; D is ambiguous. V was clipped by 4 bases and J by 0 bases, with 7 bases between them. This CDR3 is 13 amino acids long. Germline V gene sequence: CDR1 SEHNR, CDR2 FQNEAQ (reference sequence). The CDR3 loop is CASSYRSSYEQYF. The CDR3 DNA follows: TGTGCCAGCAGCTACAGAAGCTCCTACGAGCAGTACTTC.

The chain uses TRBV29-1 and TRBJ2-2, with TRBD1 identical over 8 bases. From germline, CDR1 is SQVTM and CDR2 ANQGSEA. V shed 3 bases and J 5 bases; nucleotides not matched to a gene: 11. CDR3 size: 16 residues. The CDR3, as DNA: TGCAGCGTTGAGCTCTCGACAGGGGTACGAACCGGGGAGCTGTTTTTT. Translating gives CSVELSTGVRTGELFF.

This clone was found a few times. The V call is TRBV6-4, the J call TRBJ1-6; possible D gene TRBD1, 5 bases. Germline CDR1 is MRHNA and CDR2 is SNTAGT. V lost 6 bases and J 9 bases, leaving 18 bases between the germline ends. CDR3 length equals 15 residues. In DNA, the CDR3 is TGTGCCAGCAGCCCAACGTCGGGGGGTGGTTCACCCCTCCACTTT. This gives the protein CASSPTSGGGSPLHF.

The gene calls are TRBV5-4 and TRBJ2-7; TRBD2 aligns across 13 bases. The V segment lost 4 bases and the J segment 2 bases; nucleotides outside the gene matches: 6. Germline CDR1 reads SGHNT; CDR2 reads YYREEE (reference sequence). The CDR3 has 16 residues. DNA of the CDR3: TGTGCCAGCAGCCCTACTACTAGCGGGGGGGCCTACGAGCAGTACTTC. Protein: CASSPTTSGGAYEQYF. Complete variable domain (other parts from reference TRBV5-4 and TRBJ2-7): ETGVTQSPTHLIKTRGQQVTLRCSSQSGHNTVSWYQQALGQGPQFIFQYYREEENGRGNFPPRFSGLQFPNYSSELNVNALELDDSALYLCASSPTTSGGAYEQYFGPGTRLTVT.

The chain has TRBV29-1 and TRBJ2-6, with TRBD1 as a possible D gene (5 bases). The V end lost 0 bases, the J end lost 3 bases, and 15 bases lay between the germline ends. Per the germline V gene, CDR1 is SQVTM and CDR2 is ANQGSEA. The CDR3 has 17 residues. The CDR3 loop reads CSVEDPQAIGGANVLTF. The CDR3 DNA reads as TGCAGCGTTGAAGATCCACAGGCTATTGGTGGGGCCAACGTCCTGACTTTC.